The present T cell receptor beta chain was sequenced within a study of T cell responses to AZD1222 COVID-19 vaccine. Findings of the study overall: Clonal diversity was possibly underestimated; the donors were predominantly white British and more often female. AZD1222 recipients seropositive at baseline numbered only five to seven. After two AZD1222 doses, spike-specific TCR breadth and depth rose versus day 0.

The assay was immunoSEQ multiplex PCR, and TCRdb's table has in-frame clones only and misses some. The table has 150,000 to 200,000 clones, 80% to 95% seen once. The CDR3 has 12 residues. The V end lost 3 bases, the J end lost 5 bases, and 6 bases lay between the germline ends. The germline V gene has CDR1 SGHDT and CDR2 YYEEEE. A word on this clone: No antigen is known for it.

The TCR sequence derives from an adult in good health. The V gene is TRBV5-6, the J gene TRBJ1-5; tentatively, D is TRBD1 (5 bases). This specimen was peripheral blood, taken on day 0 of AZD1222 vaccination. The CDR3 DNA reads TGTGCCAGCAGCTCCAGGGATCAGCCCCAGCATTTT. This encodes CASSSRDQPQHF.